This T cell receptor beta chain was recovered during a study of blood T cell repertoires in COVID-19. Trimming removed 4 bases from V and 7 bases from J; junction bases left unmatched: 1. The CDR3 has 14 amino acids. The V gene's germline CDR1 is SGDLS and CDR2 YYNGEE. This clone has only a few counts. Clones were read by immunoSEQ multiplex PCR, and TCRdb kept only the in-frame ones, dropping some. Of about 110,000 clones listed, approximately 83% are singletons. The sequence was collected from a woman in her 70s with acute or convalescent COVID-19. The V gene is TRBV9, the J gene TRBJ2-1; 14 bases map to TRBD2. The sequenced sample was peripheral blood. The CDR3 DNA sequence: TGTGCCAGCAGCAGGACTAGCGGGAGGAATGAGCAGTTCTTC. This codes for CASSRTSGRNEQFF.